The TCR beta chain described here comes from a study of T cell responses to AZD1222 COVID-19 vaccine. Study-level background: Second-dose recipients at about 4 or about 12 weeks were treated as one pooled group. Study results and caveats: Repertoire sampling was restricted to post-peak T cell response timepoints. Distributed over spike, vaccine-associated CD4 TCRs predominated at 160-218 and 743-854.

The V gene lost 2 bases and the J gene lost 8 bases, with 18 bases spanning the gap. The CDR3 extends over 14 amino acids. CDR1 and CDR2 (germline): SQVTM, ANQGSEA. With respect to this clone: The antigen is unknown.

Libraries were prepared by immunoSEQ multiplex PCR; TCRdb keeps only in-frame clonotypes and omits some of them. Among 93,000 or so clones listed, about nine tenths were seen once. The rearrangement uses TRBV29-1 and TRBJ1-2; D might be TRBD1 (6 bases). This clonotype originated in an adult in good health. This specimen was peripheral blood, taken on day 0 of AZD1222 vaccination. DNA for the CDR3: TGCAGCGTTGAAAGTTATAGGGCAGGGGAAGGCTACACCTTC. Translation gives CSVESYRAGEGYTF.